This T cell receptor beta chain is drawn from a study of shared clonotypes between healthy human individuals. Sequencing was performed with immunoSEQ multiplex PCR; in TCRdb, only in-frame clones are kept and a portion is missing. The sample has approximately 740,000 clones, 80% to 95% seen once; the top ten hold nearly 25%. The CDR3 spans 14 residues. Germline values: CDR1 GTSNPN, CDR2 SVGIG (reference sequence). J lost 1 base, V lost 5 bases, and 7 bases had no gene match. The naive CD8 fraction comprised CD45RO-negative cells positively selected for CCR7 and excluded terminally differentiated effector memory CD45RA+ cells.

Material: naive CD8+ T cells sorted from blood. This chain connects TRBV30 to TRBJ2-7, with 8 positions matching TRBD1. This receptor was taken from a young man in good health. CDR3 bases: TGTGCCTGGGAGAGGACAGGGTTGTCCTACGAGCAGTACTTC. It codes for CAWERTGLSYEQYF.